This TCR beta chain comes out of a study of response to subunit inactivated influenza vaccine. Turning to this clonotype: Its cognate antigen is unknown.

Germline V CDR1 and CDR2: LGHDT, YNNKEL (reference sequence). The CDR3 covers 16 residues. The V segment lost 5 bases and the J segment 1 base; nucleotides outside the gene matches: 6. Study observations and caveats: Each seasonal influenza vaccination recruits few new T cells, the authors suggested.

A single record per CDR3 protein comes from TCRdb applying MiXCR to the RT-PCR reads. Counted here are hundreds of thousands of distinct CDR3 sequences, about 25% occurring once; the ten biggest clones make up around 2%. The V call is TRBV3-1, the J call TRBJ2-5; the match to TRBD2 covers 11 bases. The sample here was CD4+ T cells sorted from PBMCs, taken more than 4 days after vaccination. The source is a man aged 50 or older who received an inactivated influenza vaccine. The CDR3 region has the DNA TGTGCCAGCAGCAACAGACTAGCGGGGAGCCAAGAGACCCAGTACTTC. It is translated as CASSNRLAGSQETQYF.